These 12 T cell receptor beta chains came from one sample sequenced in a study of blood T cell repertoires in COVID-19. Clones were sequenced by immunoSEQ multiplex PCR, and TCRdb holds only the in-frame ones, with some missing. The repertoire includes approximately 210,000 clones, less than 90% of them detected once, and 1.7% sits in the top ten. The sample consisted of peripheral blood. The receptors stem from a man in his 70s with acute or convalescent COVID-19.

This chain connects TRBV3-1 (or the pseudogene TRBV3-2) to TRBJ2-3, with a tentative D call TRBD2 (6 bases). The CDR3 contains 14 residues. Trimming shortened V by 0 bases and J by 4 bases, and 8 bases separated the two germline ends. The germline V gene encodes CDR1 LGHDT and CDR2 YNNKEL (reference sequence). In DNA form, the CDR3 reads TGTGCCAGCAGCCAAGAGGGACTTTCAGATACGCAGTATTTT. Translation: CASSQEGLSDTQYF.

The chain links TRBV6-5 to TRBJ2-1; D gene ambiguous. The CDR3 loop spans 14 amino acids. V was cut by 11 bases and J by 5 bases, with 19 bases left in between. CDR1 and CDR2 from the germline V gene are MNHEY and SVGAGI. CDR3 in amino acids: CASARSPWDNEQFF. The DNA for the CDR3 is TGTGCCTCGGCGAGGTCCCCGTGGGACAATGAGCAGTTCTTC.

This chain connects TRBV11-2 to TRBJ1-1; D might be TRBD1 (5 bases). CDR1 and CDR2 (germline): SGHAT, FQNNGV. This CDR3 is built from 17 residues. V was pared by 4 bases and J by 0 bases, with 18 bases between. The DNA for the CDR3 is TGTGCCAGCAGCTCACCTGCAGGGTCATGGGTGAACACTGAAGCTTTCTTT. Residues: CASSSPAGSWVNTEAFF.

V is TRBV5-1 and J is TRBJ1-1; weak D call: TRBD1 (5 bases). Trimming pared 4 bases from V and 1 base from J, leaving 8 bases between. The CDR3 has 13 amino acids. The germline V gene encodes CDR1 SGHRS and CDR2 YFSETQ. The CDR3 coding sequence is TGCGCCAGCAGCGACCAGGGGAACACTGAAGCTTTCTTT. Its protein product is CASSDQGNTEAFF.

The chain carries TRBV7-3 and TRBJ2-5, with 9 bases matching TRBD1. Germline lookup yields CDR1 SGHTA and CDR2 FQGTGA. This CDR3 comprises 15 residues. V was pared by 6 bases and J by 5 bases, with 10 bases of the junction left unmatched. The CDR3 nucleotides are TGTGCCAGCAGTCCCGGGACAGGGTTAGGGGAGACCCAGTACTTC. It is translated as CASSPGTGLGETQYF. Based on the CDR3 plus reference TRBV7-3 and TRBJ2-5, the full variable domain is GAGVSQTPSNKVTEKGKYVELRCDPISGHTALYWYRQSLGQGPEFLIYFQGTGAADDSGLPNDRFFAVRPEGSVSTLKIQRTERGDSAVYLCASSPGTGLGETQYFGPGTRLLVL.

This chain links TRBV5-1 with TRBJ2-3; tentative D call: TRBD1 (5 bases). CDR3 size: 16 residues. Trimming pared 0 bases from V and 8 bases from J, leaving 19 bases between. Germline V gene sequence: CDR1 SGHRS, CDR2 YFSETQ. The CDR3 nucleotides read TGCGCCAGCAGCTTGGACTCGGTAACCCCAAGGGGTACGCAGTATTTT. It encodes CASSLDSVTPRGTQYF.

The rearrangement uses TRBV11-3 and TRBJ2-7, with 8 bases that match TRBD1. The J segment lost 7 bases and the V segment lost 5 bases, leaving 7 bases of the junction unmatched. This CDR3 region has 13 residues. The V gene's germline CDR1 is SGHNT and CDR2 YENEEA. The DNA of the CDR3 is TGTGCCAGCAGCCCCCAGGGGGCAGGAGAGCAGTACTTC. The encoded protein is CASSPQGAGEQYF.

The chain recombines TRBV5-4 with TRBJ2-1; 12 bases line up with TRBD1. The CDR3 loop spans 15 amino acids. Germline V lookup: CDR1 SGHNT, CDR2 YYREEE (reference sequence). Germline trimming cut 2 bases from V and 8 bases from J; bases unmatched to any gene: 5. The CDR3, as DNA: TGTGCCAGCAGCTTACCGGGACAGGGGGCCTATGAGCAGTTCTTC. The encoded protein is CASSLPGQGAYEQFF.

The V and J genes are TRBV28 and TRBJ1-2; 8 nucleotides line up with TRBD1. The CDR3 is 15 amino acids. In germline, CDR1 is MDHEN, CDR2 SYDVKM. Germline trimming cut 2 bases from V and 6 bases from J; bases unmatched to any gene: 8. The CDR3 sequence is CASSLPKGQGDGYTF. CDR3 coding DNA: TGTGCCAGCAGTTTACCCAAAGGACAGGGCGATGGCTACACCTTC.

This clone was found once. The rearrangement joins TRBV4-3 to TRBJ1-5, with D hard to call. Germline V gene lookup returns CDR1 LGHNA and CDR2 YSLEER. The CDR3 totals 16 residues. V gave up 1 base and J gave up 4 bases, with 14 bases separating them. The CDR3 DNA follows: TGCGCCAGCAGCCAAGGCCCCCCTACAGTAAATCAGCCCCAGCATTTT. Protein product: CASSQGPPTVNQPQHF.

This sequence joins TRBV6-5 and TRBJ2-3; 9 nucleotides align to TRBD1. The germline gives CDR1 MNHEY, CDR2 SVGAGI. This CDR3 spans 16 amino acids. The V gene end was trimmed by 1 base and the J gene end by 6 bases; junction bases not matched to a gene: 8. For the CDR3, the DNA is TGTGCCAGCAGTTACTGGGGGACAGGGACCGGGGATACGCAGTATTTT. Translation gives CASSYWGTGTGDTQYF.

The V gene is TRBV9, the J gene TRBJ2-2, with 8 bases fitting TRBD2. There are 16 residues in the CDR3. Germline CDR1 reads SGDLS; CDR2 reads YYNGEE. The V gene end was trimmed by 1 base and the J gene end by 6 bases; junction bases not matched to a gene: 8. DNA for the CDR3: TGTGCCAGCAGCGTAACAGCGGGAGAATATTCCGGGGAGCTGTTTTTT. It yields the protein CASSVTAGEYSGELFF.